One sample yielded the 3 T cell receptor beta chains listed below, sequenced in a study of T cells in Graves' hyperthyroidism and ophthalmopathy (dated by TCRdb to between 2018 and 2021). Library preparation used multiplex PCR. For sequencing, an Illumina HiSeq 2000 was employed. TCR beta CDR3 regions were amplified from RNA transcripts. A first-round RT-PCR of the TCR CDR3 used the HTBI primer set with the Qiagen OneStep RT-PCR kit. The raw public reads went through TCRdb reprocessing: fastp at Q25, MiXCR clone calling, in-frame beta chains kept. Here each entry gathers all rows of one CDR3 protein and keeps the most common genes and DNA. This sample lists more than 300,000 distinct CDR3 sequences; roughly 13% were detected once. The ten largest clonotypes hold around a tenth of the sample. The sequenced material came from blood. The source of these receptors is a woman aged 18 to 35 with Graves' hyperthyroidism.

This clonotype was detected many times. The V gene is TRBV28, the J gene TRBJ2-2; D not certain. Germline V CDR1 and CDR2: MDHEN, SYDVKM. The CDR3 covers 11 residues. V was cut by 1 base and J by 7 bases, with 1 base left in between. CDR3 coding DNA: TGTGCCAGCAGTTTATACGGGGAGCTGTTTTTT. It encodes CASSLYGELFF.

This clonotype was detected many times. This rearrangement joins TRBV12-3 or TRBV12-4 to TRBJ2-1, with D possibly matching TRBD1 (5 bases). The V end was cut by 7 bases, the J end by 6 bases, with 13 bases between. CDR3 size: 13 residues. The CDR3, as DNA: TGTGCCAGCAACCGAATGCAGGGCAATGAGCAGTTCTTC. As protein: CASNRMQGNEQFF.

There are many counts of this clonotype. This chain joins TRBV11-2 and TRBJ1-5, with D tentatively TRBD1 (5 bases). CDR3 length equals 13 residues. Germline loops: CDR1 SGHAT, CDR2 FQNNGV. Trimming took 3 bases from V and 7 from J, leaving 10 bases between them. The CDR3 nucleotides read TGTGCCAGCAGCTTCTTGGGGGAACAGCCCCAGCATTTT. Its translation: CASSFLGEQPQHF.